The rows below give T cell receptor beta chains drawn from one sample of a study of T cells in Graves' hyperthyroidism and ophthalmopathy. TCRdb analysed the multiplex PCR reads with MiXCR anew, one entry per CDR3 protein. Counted here are more than 500,000 distinct CDR3 sequences, 12% to 15% occurring once; the ten biggest clones make up over 11%. What was sequenced was blood. These receptors all stem from a middle-aged woman with Graves' hyperthyroidism. Both conserved end residues are part of each CDR3. Each record gives: clone size, D gene, V gene, J gene, CDR3 protein, CDR3 DNA. The D gene is left open where the match is weak. Clone size is given for some rows only: seen once, a few or many times, or a class if the clone is expanded.

size: -; D: TRBD1; V: TRBV20-1; J: TRBJ1-5; CDR3: CSARPTGGLGNQPQHF; DNA: TGCAGTGCTCGCCCGACAGGGGGTTTAGGCAATCAGCCCCAGCATTTT
size: many; D: TRBD1; V: TRBV12-3/TRBV12-4; J: TRBJ2-1; CDR3: CASSQGQGPCPIF; DNA: TGTGCCAGCAGCCAGGGACAGGGTCCCTGTCCTATCTTC
size: -; D: TRBD1; V: TRBV6-1; J: TRBJ1-2; CDR3: CASSESGRGLYGYTF; DNA: TGTGCCAGCAGTGAATCGGGCAGGGGGCTCTATGGCTACACCTTC
size: many; D: -; V: TRBV28; J: TRBJ1-3; CDR3: CASRASKNSGNTIYF; DNA: TGTGCCAGCAGGGCCTCAAAAAACTCTGGAAACACCATATATTTT
size: many; D: TRBD1; V: TRBV11-2; J: TRBJ1-1; CDR3: CASSLERTGGFTEAFF; DNA: TGTGCCAGCAGCTTAGAGCGGACAGGGGGCTTCACTGAAGCTTTCTTT
size: -; D: -; V: TRBV15; J: TRBJ2-7; CDR3: CATSRDGQSLNEQYF; DNA: TGTGCCACCAGCAGAGATGGACAGAGTCTCAACGAGCAGTACTTC
size: -; D: TRBD1; V: TRBV7-9; J: TRBJ2-6; CDR3: CASSLQGADGANVLTF; DNA: TGTGCCAGCAGCCTACAGGGGGCGGACGGGGCCAACGTCCTGACTTTC
size: few; D: -; V: TRBV18; J: TRBJ2-2; CDR3: CASSPQVGGVDTGELFF; DNA: TGTGCCAGCTCACCACAGGTTGGGGGTGTCGACACCGGGGAGCTGTTTTTT
size: few; D: -; V: TRBV3-1; J: TRBJ2-6; CDR3: CASSRQDSGANVLTF; DNA: TGTGCCAGCAGCCGCCAAGACTCTGGGGCCAACGTCCTGACTTTC
size: many; D: TRBD1; V: TRBV12-3/TRBV12-4; J: TRBJ1-1; CDR3: CASNWDRETEAFF; DNA: TGTGCCAGCAATTGGGACAGGGAAACTGAAGCTTTCTTT
size: many; D: TRBD1; V: TRBV11-2; J: TRBJ2-7; CDR3: CASSARRTGDHEQYF; DNA: TGTGCCAGCAGCGCCCGCCGGACAGGGGACCACGAGCAGTACTTC
size: -; D: -; V: TRBV7-9; J: TRBJ2-7; CDR3: CASSLLGIFEQYF; DNA: TGTGCCAGCAGCTTATTGGGAATTTTCGAGCAGTACTTC
size: many; D: -; V: TRBV10-1; J: TRBJ2-7; CDR3: CASSDRYTAYEQYF; DNA: TGCGCCAGCAGTGACCGGTACACGGCCTACGAGCAGTACTTC
size: many; D: -; V: TRBV27; J: TRBJ2-7; CDR3: CASSFATGRAYDEQYF; DNA: TGTGCCAGCAGTTTCGCCACAGGGAGGGCCTATGACGAGCAGTACTTC
size: -; D: TRBD2; V: TRBV5-6; J: TRBJ2-7; CDR3: CASSSTSVYEQYF; DNA: TGTGCCAGCAGCTCGACTAGCGTCTACGAGCAGTACTTC
size: few; D: -; V: TRBV2; J: TRBJ2-7; CDR3: CASRETIYEQYF; DNA: TGTGCCAGCAGGGAGACCATCTACGAGCAGTACTTC
size: few; D: -; V: TRBV10-2; J: TRBJ1-2; CDR3: CASGYGDGYTF; DNA: TGCGCCAGCGGGTACGGGGATGGCTACACCTTC
size: -; D: -; V: TRBV20-1; J: TRBJ2-6; CDR3: CSARVGASGANVLTF; DNA: TGCAGTGCTAGAGTGGGGGCATCTGGGGCCAACGTCCTGACTTTC
size: few; D: -; V: TRBV7-2; J: TRBJ2-3; CDR3: CASSGTWGHSTDTQYF; DNA: TGCGCCAGCAGTGGAACCTGGGGGCACAGCACAGATACGCAGTATTTT
size: many; D: -; V: TRBV20-1; J: TRBJ2-1; CDR3: CSARGDHYNEQFF; DNA: TGCAGTGCTAGGGGGGACCACTACAATGAGCAGTTCTTC
size: -; D: -; V: TRBV10-3; J: TRBJ2-7; CDR3: CAISERDEQYF; DNA: TGTGCCATCAGTGAGCGGGATGAGCAGTACTTC
size: many; D: -; V: TRBV29-1; J: TRBJ2-5; CDR3: CSFQLGGPRETQYF; DNA: TGCAGCTTTCAACTTGGAGGGCCCAGGGAGACCCAGTACTTC
size: many; D: -; V: TRBV6-1; J: TRBJ2-6; CDR3: CASSEGSGANVLTF; DNA: TGTGCCAGCAGTGAGGGCTCTGGGGCCAACGTCCTGACTTTC
size: -; D: TRBD2; V: TRBV9; J: TRBJ2-3; CDR3: CASSVAGGGGDTQYF; DNA: TGTGCCAGCAGCGTAGCGGGGGGGGGCGGGGATACGCAGTATTTT
size: many; D: TRBD2; V: TRBV20-1; J: TRBJ2-1; CDR3: CSARAFHSAGGSFDEQFF; DNA: TGCAGTGCTAGAGCTTTCCATTCGGCGGGAGGGTCTTTCGATGAGCAGTTCTTC
size: many; D: TRBD2; V: TRBV2; J: TRBJ2-1; CDR3: CASSEGSPSGRGFF; DNA: TGTGCCAGCAGTGAAGGTTCCCCTAGCGGGAGAGGGTTCTTC
size: many; D: -; V: TRBV6-4; J: TRBJ1-6; CDR3: CASTPAAGSPLHF; DNA: TGTGCCAGCACTCCGGCGGCGGGTTCACCCCTCCACTTT
size: many; D: TRBD1; V: TRBV5-1; J: TRBJ2-7; CDR3: CASSLAGQPHEQYF; DNA: TGCGCCAGCAGCTTGGCGGGACAGCCCCACGAGCAGTACTTC
size: many; D: TRBD1; V: TRBV5-1; J: TRBJ2-1; CDR3: CASSPDRGQDEQFF; DNA: TGCGCCAGCAGTCCCGACAGGGGGCAAGATGAGCAGTTCTTC
size: many; D: TRBD1; V: TRBV5-1; J: TRBJ1-1; CDR3: CASSSATGPQNTEAFF; DNA: TGCGCCAGCAGCTCGGCGACAGGGCCACAGAACACTGAAGCTTTCTTT
size: once; D: -; V: TRBV10-3; J: TRBJ2-3; CDR3: CAISLLVLDTQYF; DNA: TGTGCCATCTCCCTCCTGGTACTAGATACGCAGTATTTT
size: -; D: -; V: TRBV19; J: TRBJ1-1; CDR3: CASSIVPTAYGTNTEAFF; DNA: TGTGCCAGTAGTATAGTTCCAACTGCCTACGGGACGAACACTGAAGCTTTCTTT
size: many; D: -; V: TRBV2; J: TRBJ1-3; CDR3: CASSGGQISGNTIYF; DNA: TGTGCCAGCAGTGGGGGTCAGATCTCTGGAAACACCATATATTTT
size: many; D: TRBD2; V: TRBV11-2; J: TRBJ2-1; CDR3: CASRLAGEVQNEQFF; DNA: TGTGCCAGCCGATTAGCGGGAGAGGTTCAAAATGAGCAGTTCTTC
size: many; D: TRBD2; V: TRBV20-1; J: TRBJ2-7; CDR3: CSAAGLADLYLSEQYF; DNA: TGCAGTGCAGCGGGACTAGCGGACCTTTACCTCTCGGAGCAGTACTTC
size: many; D: -; V: TRBV30; J: TRBJ1-5; CDR3: CAWSAGPDQPQHF; DNA: TGTGCCTGGAGTGCGGGGCCAGATCAGCCCCAGCATTTT
size: many; D: TRBD2; V: TRBV27; J: TRBJ2-3; CDR3: CASSQGTSGITDTQYF; DNA: TGTGCCAGCAGTCAAGGGACTAGCGGGATTACAGATACGCAGTATTTT
size: many; D: -; V: TRBV18; J: TRBJ1-6; CDR3: CASSPGVGSEGSPLHF; DNA: TGTGCCAGCTCACCCGGAGTGGGTTCAGAGGGATCACCCCTCCACTTT
size: many; D: -; V: TRBV5-1; J: TRBJ2-3; CDR3: CASSLSQPTDTQYF; DNA: TGCGCCAGCAGCTTGTCTCAGCCCACAGATACGCAGTATTTT
size: many; D: TRBD1; V: TRBV5-1; J: TRBJ2-1; CDR3: CASSLADSRGNEQFF; DNA: TGCGCCAGCAGCTTGGCGGACAGCAGGGGGAATGAGCAGTTCTTC
size: few; D: -; V: TRBV5-1; J: TRBJ2-2; CDR3: CASRPGPGRNTGELFF; DNA: TGCGCCAGCAGGCCCGGGCCGGGTAGAAACACCGGGGAGCTGTTTTTT
size: few; D: -; V: TRBV30; J: TRBJ1-5; CDR3: CAWSVLGGVGGQPQHF; DNA: TGTGCCTGGAGTGTACTGGGCGGGGTCGGCGGTCAGCCCCAGCATTTT
size: -; D: -; V: TRBV19; J: TRBJ1-1; CDR3: CASTGLPMNTEAFF; DNA: TGTGCCAGTACCGGCCTCCCAATGAACACTGAAGCTTTCTTT
size: few; D: TRBD1; V: TRBV15; J: TRBJ2-1; CDR3: CATRDRDKDNEQFF; DNA: TGTGCCACCAGGGACAGGGATAAAGACAATGAGCAGTTCTTC
size: -; D: TRBD2; V: TRBV24-1; J: TRBJ2-1; CDR3: CATSDLGRGGLDEQFF; DNA: TGTGCCACCAGTGATTTGGGGCGGGGGGGCCTCGATGAGCAGTTCTTC